Listed here are 12 T cell receptor beta chains from one sample, sequenced in a study of identical twins (dated by TCRdb to 2015 to 2016). The protocol used for the library was 5' RACE. TCRdb shows the sequencer as Illumina HiSeq 2000. TCRdb passed the public sequencing reads through fastp at Q25 and MiXCR, retaining productive beta sequences. A single entry per CDR3 protein holds the most common genes and DNA from its merged rows. The sample table lists approximately 550,000 distinct CDR3 sequences, 20% to 25% of them with a count of one. The ten largest clones add up to 0.48% of the sample. The same specimen was also included in a second study, on yellow fever vaccine responses in identical twins.

Sequences were obtained from CD4+ T cells sorted from blood. These receptors all come from a woman aged 18-30 years in good health.

This chain joins TRBV5-1 and TRBJ1-1; tentatively, D is TRBD1 (5 bases). V was shortened by 3 bases and J by 5 bases, with 14 bases between the two germline ends. CDR1 is SGHRS and CDR2 is YFSETQ in the germline V gene. The CDR3 runs to 14 residues. The CDR3 sequence: CASSSMGVGTEAFF. Here the CDR3 DNA reads TGCGCCAGCAGCTCCATGGGGGTGGGTACTGAAGCTTTCTTT.

The chain carries TRBV4-1 and TRBJ2-1; weak D call: TRBD1 (6 bases). Trimming removed 4 bases from V and 12 bases from J, with 10 bases in between. Germline V lookup: CDR1 MGHRA, CDR2 YSYEKL. This CDR3 has 11 amino acids. The CDR3 loop reads CASSRDIWQFF. Here the CDR3 DNA reads TGCGCCAGCAGCCGGGACATCTGGCAGTTCTTC.

The rearrangement joins TRBV6-1 to TRBJ1-4, with a weak D call TRBD1 (5 bases). V lost 6 bases, J lost 0 bases, and 11 bases lay in between. CDR3 size: 15 residues. CDR1 is MNHNS, CDR2 SASEGT, per germline. CDR3 sequence (DNA): TGTGCCAGCAGCCCAGGGATGTCAACTAATGAAAAACTGTTTTTT. Translated: CASSPGMSTNEKLFF.

In this sample, this clonotype turned up a few times. This chain connects TRBV25-1 to TRBJ1-4, with D perhaps TRBD1 (6 bases). Germline-derived CDR1 and CDR2 are MGHDK and SYGVNS. Between the trimmed V and J ends, which lost 6 bases and 8 bases, there was a span of 10 bases. There are 12 residues in the CDR3. CDR3 sequence reads: CASRQGYEKLFF. The CDR3 DNA follows: TGTGCCAGCAGACAGGGTTACGAAAAACTGTTTTTT.

V is TRBV5-1 and J is TRBJ2-3; D is ambiguous. V was trimmed by 3 bases and J by 2 bases, leaving 10 bases between them. CDR3 length: 14 amino acids. The germline gives CDR1 SGHRS, CDR2 YFSETQ. CDR3 in amino acids: CASSSVLHTDTQYF. CDR3 DNA sequence: TGCGCCAGCAGCTCGGTCCTCCACACAGATACGCAGTATTTT. The complete variable domain, with remaining parts taken from reference TRBV5-1 and TRBJ2-3, reads KAGVTQTPRYLIKTRGQQVTLSCSPISGHRSVSWYQQTPGQGLQFLFEYFSETQRNKGNFPGRFSGRQFSNSRSEMNVSTLELGDSALYLCASSSVLHTDTQYFGPGTRLTVL.

The gene calls are TRBV5-1 and TRBJ2-3, with D perhaps matching TRBD2 (6 bases). This CDR3 contains 16 residues. Trimming took off 0 bases at V and 6 bases at J, with 17 bases between the two ends. The germline CDR1 and CDR2 sequences are SGHRS and YFSETQ. The CDR3 nucleotides read TGCGCCAGCAGCTTGGTTGGAGGGGCCCAATGGGATACGCAGTATTTT. It translates to CASSLVGGAQWDTQYF. Variable domain in full (rest from reference TRBV5-1 and TRBJ2-3): KAGVTQTPRYLIKTRGQQVTLSCSPISGHRSVSWYQQTPGQGLQFLFEYFSETQRNKGNFPGRFSGRQFSNSRSEMNVSTLELGDSALYLCASSLVGGAQWDTQYFGPGTRLTVL.

This clonotype was recorded at least ten times. The CDR3: CASGQGRYGYTF. CDR3 nucleotide sequence: TGTGCCAGTGGACAGGGAAGGTATGGCTACACCTTC. The V gene is TRBV12-3 or TRBV12-4, the J gene TRBJ1-2, with TRBD1 matching over 8 bases. The trim removed 9 bases at V and 5 bases at J, leaving 5 bases unmatched. The CDR3 loop spans 12 amino acids.

This clonotype occurred many times. The gene calls are TRBV4-1 and TRBJ1-1; no definite D call. Trimming removed 0 bases at V and 3 bases at J, with 5 bases between. CDR1 is MGHRA, CDR2 YSYEKL, per germline. The CDR3 length is 13 residues. The CDR3 DNA sequence: TGCGCCAGCAGCCAAGAAAGTCACACTGAAGCTTTCTTT. Protein product: CASSQESHTEAFF.

This clonotype was picked up a small number of times. The CDR3 DNA is TGTGCCAGCAGCGCAAAAGAGACCCAGTACTTC. This sequence encodes CASSAKETQYF. The chain has TRBV11-2 and TRBJ2-5, with D uncertain. Trimming stripped 5 bases from V and 3 bases from J, with 4 bases between. This CDR3 has 11 residues. Germline-derived CDR1 and CDR2 are SGHAT and FQNNGV.

This clonotype was counted at least ten times. V gene TRBV7-2 combines with J gene TRBJ2-1; D unresolved. The CDR3 runs to 12 residues. The V end lost 7 bases, the J end lost 4 bases, and 8 bases lay between the germline ends. Germline values: CDR1 SGHTA, CDR2 FQGNSA. The CDR3 loop is CASTGSYNEQFF. The CDR3 DNA is TGTGCCAGCACCGGGTCTTACAATGAGCAGTTCTTC.

This clonotype showed up just a few times. The chain is built from TRBV12-3 or TRBV12-4 and TRBJ1-5; 9 bases are a match to TRBD1. This CDR3 region has 13 residues. V shed 7 bases, J shed 6 bases, and the junction held 4 bases outside the gene matches. CDR3 residues: CASTGQGGQPQHF. The CDR3 bases are TGTGCCAGCACGGGACAGGGAGGTCAGCCCCAGCATTTT.

This clonotype was picked up a small number of times. The chain uses TRBV12-3 or TRBV12-4 and TRBJ2-1; 10 nucleotides match TRBD2. The trim removed 1 base at V and 8 bases at J, leaving 5 bases unmatched. The CDR3 sequence is 15 residues long. The CDR3, as DNA: TGTGCCAGCAGTTTAGGGAGCGGGAGGGCCGATGAGCAGTTCTTC. Protein product: CASSLGSGRADEQFF.